This is a list of T cell receptor beta chains from one sample in a study of post-analysis software for immune sequencing data. One entry per CDR3 protein, called by TCRdb with MiXCR from the PCR reads. The sample yields 650,000 to 900,000 distinct CDR3 sequences, roughly 46% seen once. The specimen sequenced was blood. The source of these receptors is a girl under 18 with multiple sclerosis. CDR3s leave out the opening cysteine and the closing phenylalanine or tryptophan. The D gene is left open where the match is weak. Where a row states a size, it is once, few, many or the class of an expanded clone; other rows omit it.

. | TRBJ2-7 | . | TRBV24-1 | 13 | ATSDVRDSPYEQY
. | TRBJ1-1 | . | TRBV28 | 14 | ASSFTVFGYHTEAF
. | TRBJ2-7 | . | TRBV29-1 | 13 | SVEGSAGSSYEQY
. | TRBJ2-7 | . | TRBV7-9 | 13 | ASSSGLTRAYEQY
TRBD2 | TRBJ2-7 | few | TRBV29-1 | 11 | SALAGAGYEQY
. | TRBJ2-3 | . | TRBV30 | 12 | AWSPGAATDTQY
TRBD2 | TRBJ2-1 | . | TRBV12-3/TRBV12-4 | 16 | ASSPTSGSSYRSNEQF
. | TRBJ2-6 | few | TRBV20-1 | 12 | SARGSSGANVLT
. | TRBJ2-5 | . | TRBV29-1 | 10 | SVGSVQETQY
. | TRBJ2-1 | few | TRBV4-1 | 14 | ASSRHRDPLNNEQF
TRBD1 | TRBJ1-2 | few | TRBV10-3 | 13 | AISESTGDGYGYT
TRBD2 | TRBJ2-1 | . | TRBV29-1 | 13 | SVEVPSGRSNEQF
TRBD1 | TRBJ2-7 | few | TRBV18 | 12 | ASSPGDSSYEQY
. | TRBJ2-7 | . | TRBV5-1 | 14 | ASSREPGSFSYEQY
TRBD2 | TRBJ2-3 | . | TRBV29-1 | 12 | SAGLAGVVDTQY
. | TRBJ1-4 | . | TRBV5-5 | 11 | ASSLDMNEKLF
. | TRBJ2-3 | once | TRBV12-3/TRBV12-4 | 13 | ASSSDTLNSDAQY
TRBD2 | TRBJ2-7 | . | TRBV27 | 13 | ASSSVAGGPDEQY
. | TRBJ2-6 | . | TRBV4-3 | 21 | ASSPRSGGPTSYSRSGANVLT
. | TRBJ2-3 | few | TRBV7-2 | 14 | ASSPELAQGTDTQY
TRBD2 | TRBJ2-7 | . | TRBV19 | 11 | STRREGSYEQY
. | TRBJ1-4 | . | TRBV29-1 | 11 | SASETTNEKLF
. | TRBJ1-2 | . | TRBV6-1 | 11 | ASSVDSGYGYT
TRBD1 | TRBJ2-5 | . | TRBV9 | 14 | ASSVAGTGPQETQY
TRBD1 | TRBJ2-3 | . | TRBV15 | 11 | ATGQGIADTQY
. | TRBJ2-1 | once | TRBV7-7 | 13 | ASSLGVQGFNEQF
. | TRBJ2-5 | . | TRBV6-2/TRBV6-3 | 12 | ASRRIDRQETQY
TRBD1 | TRBJ2-7 | . | TRBV5-1 | 16 | ASSLAGVVTGGFNEQY
. | TRBJ2-5 | few | TRBV7-9 | 12 | ASSRVDSQETQY
TRBD1 | TRBJ2-3 | . | TRBV12-3/TRBV12-4 | 13 | ASSFGQGTTDTQY
. | TRBJ2-3 | . | TRBV11-3 | 14 | ASSLGGGASTDTQY
. | TRBJ2-1 | few | TRBV11-1 | 12 | ASSLVRGLTEQF
TRBD2 | TRBJ2-1 | . | TRBV7-2 | 16 | ASSLAGGIAADYNEQF
TRBD1 | TRBJ2-7 | once | TRBV28 | 14 | ASIPSTGTGSYEQY
. | . | few | TRBV5-5 | 12 | ASSFSARGDEQY
TRBD2 | TRBJ2-6 | . | TRBV6-1 | 16 | ASSESGTRFSGANVLT